This T cell receptor beta chain appears in the sequencing data of a study of T cell responses to AZD1222 COVID-19 vaccine. Study at large: Samples with a second dose at about 4 or about 12 weeks were pooled together.

V was pared by 0 bases and J by 1 base, with 10 bases between. Germline CDR1 reads LNHNV; CDR2 reads YYDKDF (reference sequence). This CDR3 comprises 16 residues. The repertoire was sequenced with immunoSEQ multiplex PCR; TCRdb's copy has only in-frame clones and lacks some. The sample holds 120,000 to 150,000 clones, 70% to 90% seen once. The rearrangement uses TRBV15 and TRBJ1-5; D is undetermined. The sample was peripheral blood, taken on day 0 of AZD1222 vaccination. The TCR comes from an adult in good health. The CDR3 nucleotides are TGTGCCACCAGCAGAGAAAAGGGCTGGAGCAATCAGCCCCAGCATTTT. Its protein is CATSREKGWSNQPQHF.